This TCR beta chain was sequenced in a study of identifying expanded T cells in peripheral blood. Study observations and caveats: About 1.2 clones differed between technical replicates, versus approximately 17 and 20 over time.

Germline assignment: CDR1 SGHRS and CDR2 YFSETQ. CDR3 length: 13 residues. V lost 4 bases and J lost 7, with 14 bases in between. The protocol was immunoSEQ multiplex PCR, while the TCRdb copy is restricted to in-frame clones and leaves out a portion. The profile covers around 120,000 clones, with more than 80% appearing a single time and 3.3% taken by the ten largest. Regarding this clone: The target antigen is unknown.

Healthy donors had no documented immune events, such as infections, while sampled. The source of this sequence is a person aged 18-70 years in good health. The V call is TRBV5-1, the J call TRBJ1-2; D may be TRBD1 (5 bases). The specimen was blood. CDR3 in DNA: TGCGCCAGCAGCCCCCCCAGGGTGGGTGGCTACACCTTC. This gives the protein CASSPPRVGGYTF.